The entry below gives a single T cell receptor (beta chain) sequence along with its context. The data derive from a study of control samples from healthy donors and cancer patients. Trimming cost V 1 base and J 7 bases, with 11 bases left between them. CDR3 length equals 13 residues. Germline lookup yields CDR1 SQVTM and CDR2 ANQGSEA. Generated by immunoSEQ multiplex PCR, the TCRdb table keeps only in-frame clones and is missing some. The profile covers some 57,000 clones, with 85% to 95% appearing a single time and 2.4% taken by the ten largest. The gene calls are TRBV29-1 and TRBJ2-1; D not certain. The TCR sequence derives from a man aged 25-40 years in good health. Sequencing used blood. The CDR3 nucleotides are TGCAGCGTTGAAGGTGCAGGATTGAATGAGCAGTTCTTC. It is translated as CSVEGAGLNEQFF.